The text below deals with one TCR beta chain. Its antigen remains unknown. This entry is derived from a study of cytomegalovirus exposure and HLA in healthy donors. PCR primers comprised 60 Vbeta and 13 Jbeta primers. TCRdb's table, derived via immunoSEQ multiplex PCR, lists solely in-frame clones and lacks some. The sample table includes tens of thousands of clones. Study findings and constraints: In a later analysis, most CMV-associated TCR beta chains appeared HLA-restricted. The study designated about 180 TCR beta chains cytomegalovirus-associated. Productive status was seen about 90% or about 30% of the time for most TCR beta V segments in an earlier analysis.

The length of the CDR3 is 15 residues. V was pared by 4 bases and J by 3 bases, with 7 bases of the junction left unmatched. The germline V gene encodes CDR1 SGHRS and CDR2 YFSETQ. Sequenced input: PBMCs. The sequence came from a young woman in good health and CMV-seropositive. The chain uses TRBV5-1 and TRBJ2-5; the match to TRBD1 covers 9 bases. The CDR3 region is CASSPRDREKETQYF. CDR3 in DNA: TGCGCCAGCAGCCCCCGGGACAGGGAAAAAGAGACCCAGTACTTC. Full variable domain (missing parts from reference TRBV5-1 and TRBJ2-5): KAGVTQTPRYLIKTRGQQVTLSCSPISGHRSVSWYQQTPGQGLQFLFEYFSETQRNKGNFPGRFSGRQFSNSRSEMNVSTLELGDSALYLCASSPRDREKETQYFGPGTRLLVL.